One and the same sample provided the 16 T cell receptor beta chains below, sequenced in a study of T cell changes during pregnancy in multiple sclerosis. Sequenced by immunoSEQ multiplex PCR; TCRdb stores in-frame clones only, minus some. The sample consists of about 47,000 clones, 80% to 95% of them appearing once. The source was peripheral blood, collected after pregnancy. The receptor set was obtained from a female donor with multiple sclerosis, enrolled in a pregnancy study.

This clone was seen once. V gene TRBV6-1 combines with J gene TRBJ1-2; 10 bases are shared with TRBD1. J gave up 0 bases and V 2 bases, and 15 bases lay outside the gene matches. The CDR3 loop spans 20 amino acids. CDR1 is MNHNS, CDR2 SASEGT, per germline. The CDR3 protein is CASSERRQGAPRLANYGYTF. The CDR3 DNA sequence: TGTGCCAGCAGTGAACGAAGACAGGGGGCGCCCAGGCTAGCTAACTATGGCTACACCTTC.

V gene TRBV5-5 combines with J gene TRBJ1-2, with no clear D. The V gene's germline CDR1 is SGHKS and CDR2 YYEKEE (reference sequence). With 4 bases removed from V and 5 bases from J, the gap between germline ends came to 9 bases. This CDR3 has 12 amino acids. DNA of the CDR3: TGTGCCAGCAGCGACATAGTTTATGGCTACACCTTC. Amino acids: CASSDIVYGYTF. The variable domain in full, completed from reference TRBV5-5 and TRBJ1-2, reads DAGVTQSPTHLIKTRGQQVTLRCSPISGHKSVSWYQQVLGQGPQFIFQYYEKEERGRGNFPDRFSARQFPNYSSELNVNALLLGDSALYLCASSDIVYGYTFGSGTRLTVV.

This clone was seen a single time. The chain is built from TRBV27 and TRBJ1-5; 9 positions match TRBD1. With V trimmed by 4 bases and J by 6 bases, 16 bases remained unmatched. The CDR3 is made up of 18 amino acids. Germline loops: CDR1 MNHEY, CDR2 SMNVEV (reference sequence). CDR3 in amino acids: CASSSLDRGSGWGQPQHF. Here the CDR3 DNA reads TGTGCCAGCAGTTCGTTGGACAGGGGTTCTGGATGGGGTCAGCCCCAGCATTTT.

This clone was found once. The chain combines TRBV11-2 with TRBJ1-1; 12 bases align to TRBD1. In germline, CDR1 is SGHAT, CDR2 FQNNGV. J was trimmed by 10 bases and V by 5 bases; bases with no gene match: 8. The CDR3 is 14 amino acids. The CDR3 DNA reads TGTGCCAGCAGCGGACCGGGACAGGGGGCTGGAGCTTTCTTT. This sequence encodes CASSGPGQGAGAFF. The complete variable domain, with remaining parts taken from reference TRBV11-2 and TRBJ1-1, reads EAGVAQSPRYKIIEKRQSVAFWCNPISGHATLYWYQQILGQGPKLLIQFQNNGVVDDSQLPKDRFSAERLKGVDSTLKIQPAKLEDSAVYLCASSGPGQGAGAFFGQGTRLTVV.

This clone was picked up a small number of times. The J gene is TRBJ1-1, the V gene TRBV6-6, with 7 bases aligning to TRBD1. CDR3 length: 14 amino acids. In germline, CDR1 is MNHNY, CDR2 SVGAGI (reference sequence). V was pared by 2 bases and J by 4 bases, with 4 bases of the junction left unmatched. The chain's CDR3 is CASSYTDRATEAFF. For the CDR3, the DNA is TGTGCCAGCAGTTACACCGACAGGGCCACTGAAGCTTTCTTT.

This chain joins TRBV28 and TRBJ2-1; 8 bases are shared with TRBD2. The CDR3 has 15 amino acids. Trimming removed 7 bases from V and 5 bases from J; junction bases left unmatched: 10. Germline CDR1 is MDHEN and CDR2 is SYDVKM. CDR3 amino acids: CASTEPGLVHNEQFF. In DNA, the CDR3 is TGTGCCAGCACCGAACCGGGACTAGTCCACAATGAGCAGTTCTTC.

This chain joins TRBV7-9 and TRBJ1-5; possible D gene TRBD1, 6 bases. CDR1 SEHNR and CDR2 FQNEAQ come from the germline V gene (reference sequence). The CDR3 spans 15 residues. The V end lost 1 base, the J end lost 3 bases, and 10 bases lay between the germline ends. CDR3 protein: CASSLEGVPNQPQHF. CDR3 coding DNA: TGTGCCAGCAGCTTAGAGGGGGTGCCCAATCAGCCCCAGCATTTT.

A remark on this clone: The identical CDR3 is also encoded by other nucleotide sequences in the sample. The chain links TRBV6-1 to TRBJ1-5; maybe TRBD1 (5 bases). The V end was cut by 2 bases, the J end by 3 bases, with 11 bases between. CDR3 length equals 15 residues. CDR1 and CDR2 (germline): MNHNS, SASEGT. The DNA of the CDR3 is TGTGCCAGCAGTGAATCGGGGGGTTACAATCAGCCCCAGCATTTT. It specifies CASSESGGYNQPQHF.

The gene calls are TRBV4-3 and TRBJ2-3; 7 bases are a match to TRBD2. V lost 0 bases to trimming and J lost 4 bases; unmatched junction nucleotides: 4. Germline CDR1 and CDR2: LGHNA and YSLEER. The CDR3 extends over 15 amino acids. CDR3 sequence (DNA): TGCGCCAGCAGCCAAGAGGGAGGGCGACCAGATACGCAGTATTTT. Its translation is CASSQEGGRPDTQYF.

The chain combines TRBV4-2 with TRBJ2-1, with 7 bases fitting TRBD2. The CDR3 covers 19 residues. V shed 3 bases, J shed 0 bases, and the junction held 14 bases outside the gene matches. Looked up from germline, CDR1 is LGHNA and CDR2 is YNFKEQ. The DNA for the CDR3 is TGTGCCAGCAGCCAGGTGCAGGTCCAGCGGGGTTTCTCCTACAATGAGCAGTTCTTC. Its translation is CASSQVQVQRGFSYNEQFF.

The rearrangement links TRBV6-5 to TRBJ1-2; D is undetermined. The CDR3 spans 14 residues. Germline values: CDR1 MNHEY, CDR2 SVGAGI. V lost 6 bases to trimming and J lost 7 bases, with 18 bases between them. The CDR3 nucleotides read TGTGCCAGCAGCAATCGTGCCCTATCGCGTGGCTACACCTTC. Its translation is CASSNRALSRGYTF.

The V and J genes are TRBV18 and TRBJ1-4, with D tentatively TRBD1 (6 bases). This CDR3 has 17 residues. Trimming removed 3 bases from V and 0 bases from J, with 14 bases in between. In germline, CDR1 is KGHSH, CDR2 LQKENI. The CDR3 loop is CASSPAGGPATNEKLFF. Written as DNA, the CDR3 is TGTGCCAGCTCACCGGCGGGGGGGCCTGCAACTAATGAAAAACTGTTTTTT. Full variable domain (rest looked up from reference TRBV18 and TRBJ1-4): NAGVMQNPRHLVRRRGQEARLRCSPMKGHSHVYWYRQLPEEGLKFMVYLQKENIIDESGMPKERFSAEFPKEGPSILRIQQVVRGDSAAYFCASSPAGGPATNEKLFFGSGTQLSVL.

The V and J genes are TRBV25-1 and TRBJ1-1; D uncertain. This CDR3 comprises 12 residues. CDR1 is MGHDK, CDR2 SYGVNS, per germline. V lost 1 base, J lost 4 bases, and 4 bases lay in between. The CDR3 nucleotides are TGTGCCAGCAGTGAATGGAGCACTGAAGCTTTCTTT. Protein product: CASSEWSTEAFF. The entire variable domain, with the rest obtained from reference TRBV25-1 and TRBJ1-1, is as follows: EADIYQTPRYLVIGTGKKITLECSQTMGHDKMYWYQQDPGMELHLIHYSYGVNSTEKGDLSSESTVSRIRTEHFPLTLESARPSHTSQYLCASSEWSTEAFFGQGTRLTVV.

V gene TRBV19 combines with J gene TRBJ2-7, with D unclear. Trimming cost V 6 bases and J 2 bases, with 11 bases left between them. Germline loops: CDR1 LNHDA, CDR2 SQIVND (reference sequence). The CDR3 is 13 amino acids. The chain's CDR3 is CASSVRLAYEQYF. The CDR3, as DNA: TGTGCCAGTAGCGTACGACTGGCCTACGAGCAGTACTTC.

The rearrangement joins TRBV10-3 to TRBJ1-2, with D possibly TRBD1 on 5 matching bases. V dropped 3 bases and J dropped 4 bases, with 12 bases sitting between them. Looked up from germline, CDR1 is ENHRY and CDR2 is SYGVKD. CDR3 length equals 14 residues. CDR3 sequence reads: CAISDQVGGYGYTF. The CDR3 DNA follows: TGTGCCATCAGTGACCAGGTGGGGGGCTATGGCTACACCTTC.

In DNA, the CDR3 is TGTGCCAGCAGCCAAAGCGGAGGGGATCCTTCCTACGAGCAGTACTTC. This translates into CASSQSGGDPSYEQYF. The V call is TRBV4-2, the J call TRBJ2-7, with D possibly TRBD2 on 6 matching bases. The CDR3 totals 16 residues. The germline V gene encodes CDR1 LGHNA and CDR2 YNFKEQ. V was trimmed by 2 bases and J by 1 base, leaving 15 bases between them.